A selection of T cell receptor beta chains follows, all from one sample in a study of T cell clonotyping in hematopoietic cell transplantation. Libraries were prepared by immunoSEQ multiplex PCR; TCRdb keeps only in-frame clonotypes and omits some of them. The sample holds approximately 44,000 clones, less than 95% seen once. Material: peripheral blood mononuclear cells. Receptors were obtained from a woman in her forties or fifties in good health. Some clones in this sample may be carry-over from other donors' samples. Both conserved end residues are part of each CDR3. The order of the fields is clone size, V gene, CDR3 length, J gene, CDR3 protein. Size is stated for part of the rows, as once, few or many counts, or as a class when the clone is expanded.

clone_size: NA; v_call: TRBV29-1; cdr3_length: 15; j_call: TRBJ1-5; cdr3_aa: CSVGFGTPGDQPQHF
clone_size: NA; v_call: TRBV28; cdr3_length: 15; j_call: TRBJ1-3; cdr3_aa: CASSLEGRNTDTIYF
clone_size: NA; v_call: TRBV30; cdr3_length: 14; j_call: TRBJ2-5; cdr3_aa: CAWSRGGGQETQYF
clone_size: NA; v_call: TRBV2; cdr3_length: 15; j_call: TRBJ1-5; cdr3_aa: CASSEERASNQPQHF
clone_size: NA; v_call: TRBV5-1; cdr3_length: 14; j_call: TRBJ2-2; cdr3_aa: CASSLDRVPGELFF
clone_size: NA; v_call: TRBV28; cdr3_length: 14; j_call: TRBJ2-7; cdr3_aa: CASSSERTSYEQYF
clone_size: NA; v_call: TRBV19; cdr3_length: 16; j_call: TRBJ2-5; cdr3_aa: CASSIKGSGVHETQYF
clone_size: NA; v_call: TRBV5-1; cdr3_length: 16; j_call: TRBJ2-3; cdr3_aa: CASSWRSSGGSDTQYF
clone_size: NA; v_call: TRBV6-5; cdr3_length: 15; j_call: TRBJ2-6; cdr3_aa: CASRDGGPGANVLTF
clone_size: once; v_call: TRBV6-5; cdr3_length: 13; j_call: TRBJ2-5; cdr3_aa: CASRGTIQETQYF
clone_size: once; v_call: TRBV5-6; cdr3_length: 16; j_call: TRBJ1-4; cdr3_aa: CASSQNRDLFNEKLFF
clone_size: once; v_call: TRBV2; cdr3_length: 14; j_call: TRBJ2-7; cdr3_aa: CASSGTGNLYEQYF
clone_size: NA; v_call: TRBV4-1; cdr3_length: 17; j_call: TRBJ1-5; cdr3_aa: CASSQAPVRGFNQPQHF
clone_size: NA; v_call: TRBV5-4; cdr3_length: 17; j_call: TRBJ1-1; cdr3_aa: CASRVGGGGNTNTEAFF
clone_size: NA; v_call: TRBV5-4; cdr3_length: 15; j_call: TRBJ1-6; cdr3_aa: CASSLGTAYNSPLHF
clone_size: NA; v_call: TRBV23-1; cdr3_length: 15; j_call: TRBJ1-2; cdr3_aa: CASRCRRQEWFGYTF
clone_size: few; v_call: TRBV19; cdr3_length: 17; j_call: TRBJ2-5; cdr3_aa: CASSIKMPGSFQETQYF
clone_size: once; v_call: TRBV4-2; cdr3_length: 15; j_call: TRBJ1-2; cdr3_aa: CASSPRVPPNYGYTF
clone_size: NA; v_call: TRBV6-1; cdr3_length: 14; j_call: TRBJ1-2; cdr3_aa: CASTERQGNYGYTF
clone_size: NA; v_call: TRBV19; cdr3_length: 13; j_call: TRBJ2-3; cdr3_aa: CASSIVNTDTQYF
clone_size: once; v_call: TRBV6-6; cdr3_length: 15; j_call: TRBJ2-5; cdr3_aa: CASSSPGLGQETQYF
clone_size: NA; v_call: TRBV27; cdr3_length: 14; j_call: TRBJ1-6; cdr3_aa: CASSLEGIRSPLHF
clone_size: once; v_call: TRBV9; cdr3_length: 14; j_call: TRBJ2-1; cdr3_aa: CASSRGLEDNEQFF
clone_size: NA; v_call: TRBV7-2; cdr3_length: 14; j_call: TRBJ1-6; cdr3_aa: CASSQIDGNSPLHF
clone_size: NA; v_call: TRBV19; cdr3_length: 12; j_call: TRBJ1-5; cdr3_aa: CASRYSNQPQHF
clone_size: NA; v_call: TRBV30; cdr3_length: 13; j_call: TRBJ1-2; cdr3_aa: CAWSPHRDRGYTF
clone_size: NA; v_call: TRBV7-2; cdr3_length: 14; j_call: TRBJ1-6; cdr3_aa: CASGRTGVGSPLHF
clone_size: NA; v_call: TRBV7-8; cdr3_length: 13; j_call: TRBJ1-6; cdr3_aa: CASNLGVNSPLHF
clone_size: NA; v_call: TRBV7-9; cdr3_length: 12; j_call: TRBJ2-7; cdr3_aa: CASKKDSLEQYF
clone_size: NA; v_call: TRBV5-4; cdr3_length: 19; j_call: TRBJ1-3; cdr3_aa: CASSFLRQGSRAGGNTIYF
clone_size: NA; v_call: TRBV9; cdr3_length: 15; j_call: TRBJ1-2; cdr3_aa: CASSPKTDSNYGYTF
clone_size: NA; v_call: TRBV30; cdr3_length: 15; j_call: TRBJ1-1; cdr3_aa: CAWSVPRGARTEAFF
clone_size: NA; v_call: TRBV6-6; cdr3_length: 14; j_call: TRBJ1-2; cdr3_aa: CASSSPQLILGYTF
clone_size: NA; v_call: TRBV7-8; cdr3_length: 15; j_call: TRBJ2-2; cdr3_aa: CASSAQGPNTGELFF
clone_size: NA; v_call: TRBV7-6; cdr3_length: 14; j_call: TRBJ1-6; cdr3_aa: CASSLTGPNSPLHF
clone_size: NA; v_call: TRBV6-1; cdr3_length: 13; j_call: TRBJ2-7; cdr3_aa: CASNPRQGREQYF
clone_size: NA; v_call: TRBV7-2; cdr3_length: 13; j_call: TRBJ1-2; cdr3_aa: CASSLRPNYGYTF
clone_size: NA; v_call: TRBV7-2; cdr3_length: 17; j_call: TRBJ2-7; cdr3_aa: CASSPGPPGQGAYEQYF
clone_size: NA; v_call: TRBV11-3; cdr3_length: 13; j_call: TRBJ2-7; cdr3_aa: CASSLVGVGEQYF
clone_size: NA; v_call: TRBV5-1; cdr3_length: 13; j_call: TRBJ1-2; cdr3_aa: CASSLGAGGGYTF
clone_size: NA; v_call: TRBV11-3; cdr3_length: 16; j_call: TRBJ2-3; cdr3_aa: CASSPLTSGGTDTQYF
clone_size: NA; v_call: TRBV19; cdr3_length: 14; j_call: TRBJ2-1; cdr3_aa: CASGVRGGIDEQFF
clone_size: NA; v_call: TRBV29-1; cdr3_length: 10; j_call: TRBJ1-1; cdr3_aa: CSVGTSEAFF
clone_size: NA; v_call: TRBV7-3; cdr3_length: 14; j_call: TRBJ2-5; cdr3_aa: CASSPGQAQETQYF
clone_size: NA; v_call: TRBV19; cdr3_length: 14; j_call: TRBJ1-1; cdr3_aa: CASSIDDRPSEAFF
clone_size: NA; v_call: TRBV5-4; cdr3_length: 13; j_call: TRBJ2-7; cdr3_aa: CASSSQGVGEQYF
clone_size: NA; v_call: TRBV7-6; cdr3_length: 14; j_call: TRBJ2-1; cdr3_aa: CASSAGTGVDEQFF
clone_size: NA; v_call: TRBV5-1; cdr3_length: 16; j_call: TRBJ2-5; cdr3_aa: CASSLVVGGRQETQYF
clone_size: NA; v_call: TRBV13; cdr3_length: 14; j_call: TRBJ1-2; cdr3_aa: CASSPGGGYYGYTF
clone_size: once; v_call: TRBV4-3; cdr3_length: 16; j_call: TRBJ1-2; cdr3_aa: CASSQGDRGWVGGYTF
clone_size: NA; v_call: TRBV5-1; cdr3_length: 12; j_call: TRBJ2-5; cdr3_aa: CASQVDQETQYF
clone_size: NA; v_call: TRBV18; cdr3_length: 12; j_call: TRBJ2-3; cdr3_aa: CASSPLGDTQYF
clone_size: NA; v_call: TRBV6-4; cdr3_length: 15; j_call: TRBJ2-7; cdr3_aa: CASSASAGDVKEQYF
clone_size: NA; v_call: TRBV28; cdr3_length: 15; j_call: TRBJ1-2; cdr3_aa: CASSDTRDRVYGYTF